These 10 T cell receptor beta chains came from one sample sequenced in a study of chemoradiotherapy in HPV16-positive cancers. The assay was immunoSEQ multiplex PCR, and TCRdb's table has in-frame clones only and misses some. This sample yields under 35,000 clones, of which roughly 92% are seen a single time; roughly 18% belongs to the top ten. This material consisted of blood, taken from a patient who underwent chemoradiotherapy. The receptors originated from a human donor with HPV-associated anogenital cancer.

The chain links TRBV6-6 to TRBJ2-1, with 7 positions matching TRBD2. The J segment lost 7 bases and the V segment lost 7 bases, leaving 10 bases of the junction unmatched. The germline V gene encodes CDR1 MNHNY and CDR2 SVGAGI (reference sequence). The CDR3 runs 14 residues. CDR3 protein: CASTLGGTLNEQFF. In DNA, the CDR3 is TGTGCCAGCACCCTGGGGGGGACGCTAAATGAGCAGTTCTTC.

This chain links TRBV19 with TRBJ2-1; unclear D gene. The germline gives CDR1 LNHDA, CDR2 SQIVND (reference sequence). The V end lost 2 bases, the J end lost 10 bases, and 21 bases lay between the germline ends. This CDR3 is 16 amino acids long. The DNA for the CDR3 is TGTGCCAGTAGTATATCGGTGGCTACAGCTTTTTACGAGCAGTTCTTC. Translated: CASSISVATAFYEQFF.

V usage is TRBV14 and J usage is TRBJ1-6, with a tentative D call TRBD1 (5 bases). CDR1 is SGHDN and CDR2 is FVKESK in the germline V gene. CDR3 size: 14 residues. V was clipped by 5 bases and J by 7 bases, with 12 bases between them. CDR3: CASSNRPQNSPLHF. CDR3 DNA sequence: TGTGCCAGCAGCAACAGGCCCCAAAATTCACCCCTCCACTTT.

The chain employs TRBV28 and TRBJ2-5; possible D gene TRBD2, 7 bases. The CDR3 runs to 15 residues. Germline V lookup: CDR1 MDHEN, CDR2 SYDVKM. The ends were cut back, 6 bases at V and 3 bases at J, with 17 bases in the middle. The CDR3 loop is CASRKGGGTKETQYF. The DNA of the CDR3 is TGTGCCAGCAGAAAGGGGGGGGGAACGAAAGAGACCCAGTACTTC.

The chain recombines TRBV7-8 with TRBJ2-2; TRBD1 is a possible D gene (5 bases). V lost 6 bases and J 4 bases, leaving 15 bases between the germline ends. Germline V CDR1 and CDR2: SGHVS, FQNEAQ. CDR3 length equals 15 residues. CDR3 protein: CASSLSDSATGELFF. CDR3 coding DNA: TGTGCCAGCAGTTTAAGCGACAGTGCCACCGGGGAGCTGTTTTTT.

The gene calls are TRBV7-8 and TRBJ2-5; 14 nucleotides line up with TRBD2. CDR1 is SGHVS and CDR2 is FQNEAQ in the germline V gene. Germline trimming cut 4 bases from V and 4 bases from J; bases unmatched to any gene: 8. This CDR3 is built from 17 residues. The CDR3 region has the DNA TGTGCCAGCAGCTCTCTGACTAGCGGGAGGGCCGGAGAGACCCAGTACTTC. The encoded protein is CASSSLTSGRAGETQYF.

The chain is built from TRBV18 and TRBJ1-5, with unresolved D. CDR1 KGHSH and CDR2 LQKENI come from the germline V gene. V lost 6 bases to trimming and J lost 1 base, with 13 bases between them. The CDR3 has 15 residues. The CDR3 DNA reads TGTGCCAGCTCCCAGGAGGGTCTGAGCAATCAGCCCCAGCATTTT. Its protein is CASSQEGLSNQPQHF.

The V call is TRBV29-1, the J call TRBJ1-2; TRBD1 agrees at 7 bases. V was pared by 4 bases and J by 7 bases, with 3 bases of the junction left unmatched. The CDR3 is 11 residues long. The germline gives CDR1 SQVTM, CDR2 ANQGSEA. CDR3 bases: TGCAGCGTTGGGCAGGGGGGTGGCTACACCTTC. This translates into CSVGQGGGYTF.

The V call is TRBV7-2, the J call TRBJ2-1; D may correspond to TRBD1 or TRBD2 (5 bases each). Trimming stripped 1 base from V and 6 bases from J, with 13 bases between. Germline CDR1 is SGHTA and CDR2 is FQGNSA. The CDR3 length is 15 residues. In nucleotides, the CDR3 is TGTGCCAGCAGCTTAGGGCAGGGACCCATCAATGAGCAGTTCTTC. Amino acid sequence: CASSLGQGPINEQFF.

The chain has TRBV29-1 and TRBJ1-2, with D hard to call. The V end lost 7 bases, the J end lost 0 bases, and 18 bases lay between the germline ends. CDR1 is SQVTM and CDR2 is ANQGSEA in the germline V gene. The CDR3 covers 15 residues. DNA for the CDR3: TGCAGCGCCGAACCAGCTTATTTGCCTAACTATGGCTACACCTTC. Translating it yields CSAEPAYLPNYGYTF. Variable domain in full (rest from reference TRBV29-1 and TRBJ1-2): SAVISQKPSRDICQRGTSLTIQCQVDSQVTMMFWYRQQPGQSLTLIATANQGSEATYESGFVIDKFPISRPNLTFSTLTVSNMSPEDSSIYLCSAEPAYLPNYGYTFGSGTRLTVV.